Following are 24 T cell receptor beta chains from one sample sequenced in a study of blood T cell repertoires in COVID-19 (dated by TCRdb to 2020 to 2022). Libraries came from the immunoSEQ multiplex PCR assay. TCRdb re-hosts the immuneACCESS table, in-frame sequences only. Its copies lack some clones; in the studies checked, an unresolved V gene accounts for under half of them, and the cause for the rest is not known. The sample table shows roughly 20,000 clones, and 85% to 95% are seen once. The top ten clones comprise approximately 5% of the sample. Sequencing used peripheral blood. Receptors were obtained from a human donor in a cohort sampled during active COVID-19.

In DNA form, the CDR3 reads TGTGCCAGCAGCCAACGTTTAGAGGACGAGCAGTACTTC. As protein: CASSQRLEDEQYF. The J gene is TRBJ2-7, the V gene TRBV4-2, with D unclear. V lost 2 bases to trimming and J lost 5 bases, with 10 bases between them. The CDR3 length is 13 residues. Germline CDR1 and CDR2: LGHNA and YNFKEQ.

CDR3 amino acids: CASSLGLAGAYEQFF. CDR3 coding DNA: TGTGCCAGCAGCCTCGGACTAGCGGGGGCCTATGAGCAGTTCTTC. The rearrangement links TRBV5-8 to TRBJ2-1, with TRBD2 matching 13 bases. The V and J ends lost 4 bases and 8 bases, in that order; junction bases with no gene match: 6. Germline V gene data show CDR1 as SGHTS and CDR2 as YDEGEE. The CDR3 sequence is 15 residues long.

J is TRBJ2-6 and V is TRBV29-1, with a possible D match to TRBD2 (7 bases). This CDR3 is 16 amino acids long. Trimming stripped 3 bases from V and 1 base from J, with 13 bases between. CDR1 and CDR2 (germline): SQVTM, ANQGSEA. The CDR3 loop reads CSVEGGLTSGANVLTF. CDR3 in DNA: TGCAGCGTTGAGGGGGGGCTCACATCTGGGGCCAACGTCCTGACTTTC.

J is TRBJ1-2 and V is TRBV7-8, with D possibly being TRBD1 (6 bases). V was clipped by 3 bases and J by 6 bases, with 8 bases between them. There are 12 residues in the CDR3. Germline CDR1 is SGHVS and CDR2 is FQNEAQ. The CDR3 sequence: CASSLAGDGYTF. CDR3 nucleotide sequence: TGTGCCAGCAGCTTGGCAGGGGATGGCTACACCTTC.

The V call is TRBV11-2, the J call TRBJ2-1; tentatively, D is TRBD2 (5 bases). Trimming took off 4 bases at V and 9 bases at J, with 22 bases between the two ends. The germline V gene encodes CDR1 SGHAT and CDR2 FQNNGV. The CDR3 loop spans 16 amino acids. CDR3 coding DNA: TGTGCCAGCAGCTCCTTAGTAGAGGGCCTTCGCCGTGAGCAGTTCTTC. The encoded protein is CASSSLVEGLRREQFF.

The chain employs TRBV2 and TRBJ1-1; a possible D gene is TRBD1 (5 bases). The CDR3 is 14 amino acids. Between the trimmed V and J ends, which lost 3 bases and 0 bases, there was a span of 8 bases. CDR1 is SNHLY, CDR2 FYNNEI, per germline. CDR3 amino acids: CASSDRVMNTEAFF. The CDR3 DNA sequence: TGTGCCAGCAGTGACAGGGTGATGAACACTGAAGCTTTCTTT.

The J gene is TRBJ2-5, the V gene TRBV5-1, with D possibly being TRBD2 (6 bases). Trimming removed 0 bases from V and 3 bases from J, with 9 bases in between. Germline V lookup: CDR1 SGHRS, CDR2 YFSETQ. The CDR3 runs 14 residues. The chain's CDR3 is CASSLGLGEETQYF. CDR3 in DNA: TGCGCCAGCAGCTTGGGACTAGGGGAAGAGACCCAGTACTTC.

The V call is TRBV27, the J call TRBJ2-1; TRBD2 is a possible D gene (6 bases). The CDR3 contains 14 residues. Trimming stripped 5 bases from V and 2 bases from J, with 10 bases between. Germline V gives CDR1 MNHEY, CDR2 SMNVEV (reference sequence). CDR3 sequence (DNA): TGTGCCAGCAGTCCCGGGGGTCCCTACAATGAGCAGTTCTTC. Amino acid sequence: CASSPGGPYNEQFF.

V is TRBV5-4 and J is TRBJ2-1, with D perhaps matching TRBD2 (6 bases). Germline V gene data show CDR1 as SGHNT and CDR2 as YYREEE (reference sequence). The length of the CDR3 is 15 residues. Between the trimmed V and J ends, which lost 4 bases and 2 bases, there was a span of 13 bases. CDR3 sequence reads: CASSQGRGAYNEQFF. In DNA, the CDR3 is TGTGCCAGCAGCCAAGGGCGGGGAGCCTACAATGAGCAGTTCTTC.

The chain carries TRBV6-5 and TRBJ1-1; possibly TRBD1 for D (5 bases). Germline CDR1 and CDR2: MNHEY and SVGAGI. Trimming cost V 7 bases and J 1 base, with 10 bases left between them. This CDR3 has 13 residues. CDR3 region: CASKATANTEAFF. The CDR3 DNA is TGTGCCAGCAAAGCGACAGCGAACACTGAAGCTTTCTTT.

The V gene is TRBV10-3, the J gene TRBJ2-7; 7 nucleotides align to TRBD1. Losses at the gene ends were 6 bases for V and 6 bases for J; bases not matched to a gene: 8. This CDR3 spans 13 amino acids. Germline V gene sequence: CDR1 ENHRY, CDR2 SYGVKD. The CDR3 DNA is TGTGCCATCAGCGAAGACAGGGTAAGCGAGCAGTACTTC. This sequence encodes CAISEDRVSEQYF.

The chain joins TRBV6-4 to TRBJ2-7; 14 bases are a match to TRBD2. V lost 4 bases to trimming and J lost 2 bases; unmatched junction nucleotides: 1. This CDR3 region has 15 residues. Germline loops: CDR1 MRHNA, CDR2 SNTAGT. CDR3 amino acids: CASSGLAGGPYEQYF. CDR3 nucleotide sequence: TGTGCCAGCAGTGGACTAGCGGGAGGGCCCTACGAGCAGTACTTC.

The V gene is TRBV7-9, the J gene TRBJ1-4; the D is unclear. From germline, CDR1 is SEHNR and CDR2 FQNEAQ (reference sequence). V lost 2 bases to trimming and J lost 5 bases, with 9 bases between them. The CDR3 has 14 residues. This chain's CDR3 is CASSLPETNEKLFF. CDR3 bases: TGTGCCAGCAGCTTACCCGAGACAAATGAAAAACTGTTTTTT.

This rearrangement joins TRBV7-2 to TRBJ2-7, with TRBD2 matching over 8 bases. The ends lost 4 bases at V and 6 bases at J; junction bases unmatched: 8. This CDR3 is 14 amino acids long. Germline loops: CDR1 SGHTA, CDR2 FQGNSA. CDR3 protein: CASSYNDRGGEQYF. The CDR3 nucleotides read TGTGCCAGCAGCTATAATGACCGGGGGGGCGAGCAGTACTTC.

The chain links TRBV7-2 to TRBJ2-1; 12 nucleotides align to TRBD2. V lost 8 bases and J lost 7; bases outside the gene matches: 9. The CDR3 consists of 15 residues. The germline gives CDR1 SGHTA, CDR2 FQGNSA. The DNA of the CDR3 is TGTGCCAGCGGCCCCCGGACTAGCGGGATAAATGAGCAGTTCTTC. Amino acid sequence: CASGPRTSGINEQFF.

J is TRBJ2-1 and V is TRBV4-2; D remains ambiguous. V lost 3 bases, J lost 0 bases, and 9 bases lay in between. The germline V gene encodes CDR1 LGHNA and CDR2 YNFKEQ. CDR3 length equals 15 residues. Here the CDR3 DNA reads TGTGCCAGCAGCCATAACGTACTCTCCTACAATGAGCAGTTCTTC. It encodes CASSHNVLSYNEQFF.

The count of this clone is one. The rearrangement joins TRBV19 to TRBJ2-5, with D maybe TRBD2 (6 bases). Germline assignment: CDR1 LNHDA and CDR2 SQIVND (reference sequence). Trimming took off 1 base at V and 8 bases at J, with 8 bases between the two ends. The CDR3 runs 12 residues. CDR3 nucleotides: TGTGCCAGTAGTATAGGGAGGGGAACCCAGTACTTC. Translated: CASSIGRGTQYF.

This clone has only one observation. This rearrangement joins TRBV10-3 to TRBJ2-5; 10 positions agree with TRBD2. V trimming: 9 bases; J trimming: 2 bases; junction bases outside the gene matches: 0. Germline V gene data show CDR1 as ENHRY and CDR2 as SYGVKD. The CDR3 length is 12 residues. The CDR3 loop is CAIAGGQETQYF. CDR3 DNA sequence: TGTGCCATAGCGGGGGGGCAAGAGACCCAGTACTTC.

The chain combines TRBV6-5 with TRBJ1-6; tentatively, D is TRBD1 (5 bases). CDR3 length: 14 residues. Germline assignment: CDR1 MNHEY and CDR2 SVGAGI. V gave up 8 bases and J gave up 0 bases, with 8 bases separating them. The CDR3 coding sequence is TGTGCCAGCTGGGGCAGCTCCTATAATTCACCCCTCCACTTT. It is translated as CASWGSSYNSPLHF.

This rearrangement joins TRBV27 to TRBJ2-7; 9 nucleotides agree with TRBD2. This CDR3 is 16 amino acids long. The germline gives CDR1 MNHEY, CDR2 SMNVEV (reference sequence). V trimming: 8 bases; J trimming: 3 bases; junction bases outside the gene matches: 14. The CDR3 DNA sequence: TGTGCCAGCGGAAGTATCCTAGCGGGATCTAGCTACGAGCAGTACTTC. This gives the protein CASGSILAGSSYEQYF.

This chain uses TRBV5-1 with TRBJ2-3; TRBD1 aligns across 9 bases. This CDR3 has 16 amino acids. V lost 4 bases and J lost 3; bases outside the gene matches: 9. Germline lookup yields CDR1 SGHRS and CDR2 YFSETQ. CDR3 region: CASSRGQGWITDTQYF. In nucleotides, the CDR3 is TGCGCCAGCAGCCGGGGACAGGGATGGATAACAGATACGCAGTATTTT. Together with reference TRBV5-1 and TRBJ2-3, the CDR3 gives the full variable domain: KAGVTQTPRYLIKTRGQQVTLSCSPISGHRSVSWYQQTPGQGLQFLFEYFSETQRNKGNFPGRFSGRQFSNSRSEMNVSTLELGDSALYLCASSRGQGWITDTQYFGPGTRLTVL.

The rearrangement joins TRBV6-2 or TRBV6-3 to TRBJ2-7, with D perhaps matching TRBD1 (5 bases). Germline-derived CDR1 and CDR2 are MNHEY and SVGEGT. This CDR3 has 15 amino acids. V gave up 0 bases and J gave up 4 bases, with 13 bases separating them. The CDR3 reads CASSYSNPGPYEQYF. In nucleotides, the CDR3 is TGTGCCAGCAGTTACTCGAACCCAGGGCCATACGAGCAGTACTTC.

This chain connects TRBV30 to TRBJ2-7; D not certain. The V gene's germline CDR1 is GTSNPN and CDR2 SVGIG (reference sequence). CDR3 size: 13 residues. V lost 0 bases to trimming and J lost 6 bases, with 12 bases between them. The CDR3 spells CAWSVPGRPEQYF. CDR3 DNA: TGTGCCTGGAGTGTACCGGGTAGGCCCGAGCAGTACTTC. The full variable domain, in which reference TRBV30 and TRBJ2-7 provide the parts outside the CDR3, is SQTIHQWPATLVQPVGSPLSLECTVEGTSNPNLYWYRQAAGRGLQLLFYSVGIGQISSEVPQNLSASRPQDRQFILSSKKLLLSDSGFYLCAWSVPGRPEQYFGPGTRLTVT.

V and J are TRBV5-6 and TRBJ1-2; 7 bases align to TRBD1. Germline lookup yields CDR1 SGHDT and CDR2 YYEEEE. CDR3 size: 16 residues. The J segment lost 5 bases and the V segment lost 4 bases, leaving 14 bases of the junction unmatched. The CDR3 nucleotides read TGTGCCAGCAGCCCTGGAGGGGGCCGACATCAGTATGGCTACACCTTC. Translation: CASSPGGGRHQYGYTF.